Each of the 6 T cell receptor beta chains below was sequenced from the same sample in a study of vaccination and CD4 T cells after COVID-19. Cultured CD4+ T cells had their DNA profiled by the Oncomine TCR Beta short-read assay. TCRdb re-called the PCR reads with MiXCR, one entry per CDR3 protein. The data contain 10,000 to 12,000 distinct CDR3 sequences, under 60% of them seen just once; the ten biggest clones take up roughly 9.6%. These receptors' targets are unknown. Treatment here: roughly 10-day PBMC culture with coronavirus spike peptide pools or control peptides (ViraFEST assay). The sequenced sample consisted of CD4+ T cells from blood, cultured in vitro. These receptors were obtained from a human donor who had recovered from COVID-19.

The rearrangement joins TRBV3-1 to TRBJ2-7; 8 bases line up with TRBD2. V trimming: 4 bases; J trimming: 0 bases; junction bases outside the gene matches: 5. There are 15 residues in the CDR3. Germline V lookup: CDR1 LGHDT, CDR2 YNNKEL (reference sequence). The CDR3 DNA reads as TGTGCCAGCAGCCTTTTCGGGAGGGCCTCCTACGAGCAGTACTTC. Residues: CASSLFGRASYEQYF.

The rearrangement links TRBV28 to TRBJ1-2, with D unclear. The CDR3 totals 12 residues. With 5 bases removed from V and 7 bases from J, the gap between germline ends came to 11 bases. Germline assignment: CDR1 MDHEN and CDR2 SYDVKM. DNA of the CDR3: TGTGCCAGCAGTCTCAACACGGGTGGCTACACCTTC. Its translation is CASSLNTGGYTF.

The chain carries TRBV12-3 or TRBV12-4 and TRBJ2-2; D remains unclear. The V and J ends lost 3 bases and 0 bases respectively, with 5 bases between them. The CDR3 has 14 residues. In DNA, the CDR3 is TGTGCCAGCAGTTTTAGTACGAACACCGGGGAGCTGTTTTTT. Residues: CASSFSTNTGELFF.

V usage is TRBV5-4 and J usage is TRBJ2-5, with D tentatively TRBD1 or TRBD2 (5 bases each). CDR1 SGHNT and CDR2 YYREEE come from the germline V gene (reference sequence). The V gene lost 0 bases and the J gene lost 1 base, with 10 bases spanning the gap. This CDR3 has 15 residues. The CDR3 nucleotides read TGTGCCAGCAGCTTGGTAACCGGGGCCCAAGAGACCCAGTACTTC. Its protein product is CASSLVTGAQETQYF.

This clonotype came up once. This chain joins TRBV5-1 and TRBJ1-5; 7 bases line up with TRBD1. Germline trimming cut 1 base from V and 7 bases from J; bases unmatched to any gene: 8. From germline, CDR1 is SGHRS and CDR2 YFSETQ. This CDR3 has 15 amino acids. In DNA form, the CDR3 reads TGCGCCAGCAGCTTGTTGACAGGGAAGGGGCAGCCCCAGCATTTT. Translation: CASSLLTGKGQPQHF.

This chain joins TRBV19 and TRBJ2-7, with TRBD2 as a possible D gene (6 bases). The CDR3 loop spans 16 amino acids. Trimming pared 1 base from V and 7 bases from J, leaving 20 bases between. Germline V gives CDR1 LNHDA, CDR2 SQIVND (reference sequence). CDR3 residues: CASSIAGGTPSQEQYF. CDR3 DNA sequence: TGTGCCAGTAGTATAGCTGGCGGGACCCCCTCTCAGGAGCAGTACTTC.